The source of this TCR beta chain is a study of regulatory T cells in long-lasting Graves disease. The overall study: Newly diagnosed Graves' patients had under 3 months of antithyroid drugs.

Noted time point: newly diagnosed GD, antithyroid drugs for less than 3 months. The TCR library was made from RNA that had been extracted from PBMCs in TRIzol. The authors diagnosed Graves' disease using American Thyroid Association guidelines. Arm-PCR of CDR3 regions with iRepertoire HTBI primers generated TCR beta libraries. TCRdb re-called the multiplex PCR reads with MiXCR, one entry per CDR3 protein. The repertoire includes about 560,000 distinct CDR3 sequences, around 16% of them detected once, and about 12% sits in the top ten. This clonotype turned up a few times. Germline CDR1 reads GTSNPN; CDR2 reads SVGIG (reference sequence). With 2 bases removed from V and 1 base from J, the gap between germline ends came to 8 bases. This CDR3 has 13 residues. These data also formed part of another study, on T cells in Graves' hyperthyroidism and ophthalmopathy. That publication notes: HTBI primers were employed in a first-round RT-PCR of the TCR CDR3.

This clonotype was obtained from a man between 18 and 29 years old with Graves disease. The chain couples TRBV30 to TRBJ1-1; D is ambiguous. Sequencing used peripheral blood mononuclear cells (PBMCs), obtained at new diagnosis, from a patient treated with antithyroid drugs. This CDR3 reads CAWSLGSNTEAFF. DNA of the CDR3: TGTGCCTGGAGTCTCGGATCGAACACTGAAGCTTTCTTT.